This TCR beta chain comes out of a study of control samples from healthy donors and cancer patients. V was clipped by 1 base and J by 10 bases, with 11 bases between them. This CDR3 contains 14 residues. CDR1 and CDR2 from the germline V gene are MDHEN and SYDVKM. This clone showed up just once. Repertoires were generated with immunoSEQ multiplex PCR, while TCRdb's copy carries only in-frame clones and drops some. There are some 130,000 clones in the sample; about 95% occur only once, and roughly 4% lies in the top ten. This chain uses TRBV28 with TRBJ1-6, with D possibly being TRBD1 (5 bases). The receptor was derived from a man between 25 and 39 years old in good health. The sequencing input was blood. The CDR3 nucleotides read TGTGCCAGCAGTTTATTGAGGCAGGGCTCACCCCTCCACTTT. Protein: CASSLLRQGSPLHF. The entire variable domain, with the rest obtained from reference TRBV28 and TRBJ1-6, is as follows: DVKVTQSSRYLVKRTGEKVFLECVQDMDHENMFWYRQDPGLGLRLIYFSYDVKMKEKGDIPEGYSVSREKKERFSLILESASTNQTSMYLCASSLLRQGSPLHFGNGTRLTVT.